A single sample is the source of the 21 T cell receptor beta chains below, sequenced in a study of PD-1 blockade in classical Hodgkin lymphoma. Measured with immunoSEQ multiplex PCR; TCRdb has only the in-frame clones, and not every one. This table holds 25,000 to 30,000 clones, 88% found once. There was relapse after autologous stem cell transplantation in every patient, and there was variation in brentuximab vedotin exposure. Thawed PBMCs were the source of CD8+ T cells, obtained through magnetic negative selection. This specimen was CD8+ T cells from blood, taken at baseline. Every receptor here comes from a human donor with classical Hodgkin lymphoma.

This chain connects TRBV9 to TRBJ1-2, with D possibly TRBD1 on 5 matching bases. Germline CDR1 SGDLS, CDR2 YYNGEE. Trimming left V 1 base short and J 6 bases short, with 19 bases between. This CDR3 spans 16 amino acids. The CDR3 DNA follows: TGTGCCAGCAGCGTACTGAAGGGACCAGAAAAAGATGGCTACACCTTC. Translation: CASSVLKGPEKDGYTF.

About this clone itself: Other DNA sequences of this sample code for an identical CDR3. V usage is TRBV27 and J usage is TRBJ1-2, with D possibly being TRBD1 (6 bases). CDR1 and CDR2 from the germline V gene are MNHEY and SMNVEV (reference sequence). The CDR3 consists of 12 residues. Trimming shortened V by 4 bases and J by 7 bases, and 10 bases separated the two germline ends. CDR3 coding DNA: TGTGCCAGCAGTTCGGGGGGCGGTGGCTACACCTTC. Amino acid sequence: CASSSGGGGYTF.

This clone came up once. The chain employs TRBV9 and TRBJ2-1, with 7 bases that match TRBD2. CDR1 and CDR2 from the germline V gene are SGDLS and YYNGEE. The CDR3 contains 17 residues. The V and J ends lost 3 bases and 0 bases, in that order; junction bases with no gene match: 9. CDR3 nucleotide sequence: TGTGCCAGCAGCGCCGAGGGACTACCCCGCTCCTACAATGAGCAGTTCTTC. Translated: CASSAEGLPRSYNEQFF.

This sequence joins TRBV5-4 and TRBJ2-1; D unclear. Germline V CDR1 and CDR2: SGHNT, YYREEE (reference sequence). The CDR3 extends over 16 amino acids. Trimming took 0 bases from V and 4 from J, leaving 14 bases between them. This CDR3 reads CASSLAGGPSYNEQFF. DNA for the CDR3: TGTGCCAGCAGCTTGGCTGGCGGACCATCTTACAATGAGCAGTTCTTC.

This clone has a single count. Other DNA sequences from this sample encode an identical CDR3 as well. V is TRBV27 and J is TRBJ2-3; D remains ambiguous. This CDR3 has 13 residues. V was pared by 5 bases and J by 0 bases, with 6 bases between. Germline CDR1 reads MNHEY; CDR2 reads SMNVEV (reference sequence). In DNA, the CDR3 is TGTGCCAGCAGTACCACTAGCACAGATACGCAGTATTTT. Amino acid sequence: CASSTTSTDTQYF.

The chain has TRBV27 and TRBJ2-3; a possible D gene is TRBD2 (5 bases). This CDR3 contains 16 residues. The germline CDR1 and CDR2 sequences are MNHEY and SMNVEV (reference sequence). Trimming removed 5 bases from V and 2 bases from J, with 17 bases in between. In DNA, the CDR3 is TGTGCCAGCAGTCTGACTAAACCTGCTTTCACAGATACGCAGTATTTT. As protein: CASSLTKPAFTDTQYF.

The CDR3: CARRVFSVRYTF. The CDR3 nucleotides read TGTGCCAGACGGGTTTTCTCTGTGCGCTACACCTTC. This chain links TRBV2 with TRBJ1-2; no definite D call. The V end lost 9 bases, the J end lost 9 bases, and 17 bases lay between the germline ends. Germline CDR1 reads SNHLY; CDR2 reads FYNNEI. The CDR3 covers 12 residues.

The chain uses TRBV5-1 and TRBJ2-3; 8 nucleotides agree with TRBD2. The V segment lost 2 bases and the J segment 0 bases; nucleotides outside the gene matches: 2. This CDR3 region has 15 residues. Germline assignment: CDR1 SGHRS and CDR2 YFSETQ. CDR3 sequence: CASSFRGRSTDTQYF. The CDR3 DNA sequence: TGCGCCAGCAGCTTTCGCGGGAGGAGCACAGATACGCAGTATTTT.

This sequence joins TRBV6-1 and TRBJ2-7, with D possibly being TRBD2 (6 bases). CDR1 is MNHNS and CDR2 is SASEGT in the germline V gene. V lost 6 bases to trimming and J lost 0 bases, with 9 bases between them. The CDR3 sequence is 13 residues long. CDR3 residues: CASSGTASYEQYF. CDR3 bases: TGTGCCAGCAGCGGGACTGCCTCCTACGAGCAGTACTTC.

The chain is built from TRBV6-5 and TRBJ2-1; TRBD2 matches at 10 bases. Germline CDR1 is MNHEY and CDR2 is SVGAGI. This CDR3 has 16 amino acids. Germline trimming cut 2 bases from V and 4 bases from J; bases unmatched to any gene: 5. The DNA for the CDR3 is TGTGCCAGCAGTTACCGGACTAGCGGATCTTACAATGAGCAGTTCTTC. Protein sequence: CASSYRTSGSYNEQFF.

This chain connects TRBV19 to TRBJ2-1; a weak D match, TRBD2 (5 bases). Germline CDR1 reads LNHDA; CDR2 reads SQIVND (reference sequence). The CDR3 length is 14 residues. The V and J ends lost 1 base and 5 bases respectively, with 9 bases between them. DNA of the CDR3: TGTGCCAGTAGTATAGTCGGGGTGGACAATGAGCAGTTCTTC. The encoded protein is CASSIVGVDNEQFF.

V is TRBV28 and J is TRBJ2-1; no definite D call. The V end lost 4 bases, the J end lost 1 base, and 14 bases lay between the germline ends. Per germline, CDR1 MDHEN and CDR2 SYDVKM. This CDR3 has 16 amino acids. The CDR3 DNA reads TGTGCCAGCAGTTCGGTAGACTCTGGGTCCTACAATGAGCAGTTCTTC. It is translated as CASSSVDSGSYNEQFF. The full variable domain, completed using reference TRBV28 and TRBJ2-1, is DVKVTQSSRYLVKRTGEKVFLECVQDMDHENMFWYRQDPGLGLRLIYFSYDVKMKEKGDIPEGYSVSREKKERFSLILESASTNQTSMYLCASSSVDSGSYNEQFFGPGTRLTVL.

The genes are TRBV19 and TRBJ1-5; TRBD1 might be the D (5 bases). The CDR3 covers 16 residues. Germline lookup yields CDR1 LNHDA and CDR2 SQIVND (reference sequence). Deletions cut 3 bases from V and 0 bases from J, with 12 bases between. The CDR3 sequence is CASSIFGADSNQPQHF. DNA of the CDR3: TGTGCCAGTAGTATTTTCGGGGCCGATAGCAATCAGCCCCAGCATTTT.

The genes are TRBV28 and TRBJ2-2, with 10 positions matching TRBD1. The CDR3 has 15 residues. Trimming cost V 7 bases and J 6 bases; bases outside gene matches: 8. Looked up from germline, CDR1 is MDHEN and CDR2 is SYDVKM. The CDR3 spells CASNSGQGSAGELFF. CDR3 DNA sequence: TGTGCCAGCAATTCGGGACAGGGGAGTGCCGGGGAGCTGTTTTTT. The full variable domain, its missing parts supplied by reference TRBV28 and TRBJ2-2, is DVKVTQSSRYLVKRTGEKVFLECVQDMDHENMFWYRQDPGLGLRLIYFSYDVKMKEKGDIPEGYSVSREKKERFSLILESASTNQTSMYLCASNSGQGSAGELFFGEGSRLTVL.

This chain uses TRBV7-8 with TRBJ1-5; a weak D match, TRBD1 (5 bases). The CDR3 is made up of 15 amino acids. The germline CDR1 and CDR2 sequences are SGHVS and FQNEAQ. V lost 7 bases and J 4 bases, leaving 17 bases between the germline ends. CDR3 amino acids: CASTPTRGWNQPQHF. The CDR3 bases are TGTGCCAGCACCCCTACCCGGGGCTGGAATCAGCCCCAGCATTTT.

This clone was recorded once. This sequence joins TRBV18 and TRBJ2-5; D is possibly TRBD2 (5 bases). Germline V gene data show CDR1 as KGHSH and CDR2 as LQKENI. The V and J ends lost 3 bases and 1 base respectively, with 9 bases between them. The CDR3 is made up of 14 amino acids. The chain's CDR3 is CASSPVGGQETQYF. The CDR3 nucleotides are TGTGCCAGCTCACCGGTTGGAGGCCAAGAGACCCAGTACTTC.

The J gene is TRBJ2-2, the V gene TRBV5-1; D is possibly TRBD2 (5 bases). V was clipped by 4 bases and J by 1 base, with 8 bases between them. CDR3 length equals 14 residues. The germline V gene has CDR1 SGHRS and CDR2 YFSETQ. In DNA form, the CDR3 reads TGCGCCAGCAGCGAAGGACTGAACACCGGGGAGCTGTTTTTT. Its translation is CASSEGLNTGELFF.

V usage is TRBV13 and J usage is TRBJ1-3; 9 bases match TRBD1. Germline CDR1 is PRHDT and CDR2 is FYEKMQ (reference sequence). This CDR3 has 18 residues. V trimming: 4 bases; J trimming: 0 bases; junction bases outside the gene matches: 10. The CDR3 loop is CASSSGTGWGSSGNTIYF. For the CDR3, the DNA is TGTGCCAGCAGCTCCGGGACAGGGTGGGGAAGCTCTGGAAACACCATATATTTT.

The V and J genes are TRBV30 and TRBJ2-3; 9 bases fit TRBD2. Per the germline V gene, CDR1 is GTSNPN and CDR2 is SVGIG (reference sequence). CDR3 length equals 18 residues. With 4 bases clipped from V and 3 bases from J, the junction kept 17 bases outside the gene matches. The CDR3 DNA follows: TGTGCCTGGATAGGGTATCTCAATAGCGGGAGCCGGACAGATACGCAGTATTTT. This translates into CAWIGYLNSGSRTDTQYF.

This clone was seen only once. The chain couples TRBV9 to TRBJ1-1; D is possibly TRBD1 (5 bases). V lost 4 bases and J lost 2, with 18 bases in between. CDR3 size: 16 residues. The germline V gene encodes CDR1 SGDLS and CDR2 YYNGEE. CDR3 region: CASSPEGRRSNTEAFF. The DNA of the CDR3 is TGTGCCAGCAGCCCTGAGGGACGGCGGAGTAACACTGAAGCTTTCTTT. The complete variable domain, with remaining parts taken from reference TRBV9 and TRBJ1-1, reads DSGVTQTPKHLITATGQRVTLRCSPRSGDLSVYWYQQSLDQGLQFLIQYYNGEERAKGNILERFSAQQFPDLHSELNLSSLELGDSALYFCASSPEGRRSNTEAFFGQGTRLTVV.

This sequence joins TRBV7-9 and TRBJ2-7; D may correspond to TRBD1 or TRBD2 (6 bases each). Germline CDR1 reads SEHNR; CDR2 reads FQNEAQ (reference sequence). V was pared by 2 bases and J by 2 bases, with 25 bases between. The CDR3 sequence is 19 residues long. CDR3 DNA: TGTGCCAGCAGCTTACCCGGGACACTAACCCGGGACTTACCCTACGAGCAGTACTTC. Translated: CASSLPGTLTRDLPYEQYF.